These 11 T cell receptor beta chains came from one sample sequenced in a study of CD8 T cells in Susac syndrome. It was with random hexamers that roughly 0.5 to 1 ug RNA was reverse transcribed. TCRdb processed the immunoSEQ multiplex PCR reads anew with MiXCR; each CDR3 protein has one entry. The sample lists more than 110,000 distinct CDR3 sequences; 95% were seen once. The sample comprised CD4+ T cells from PBMCs. These receptors were obtained from a human donor with Susac syndrome.

V usage is TRBV29-1 and J usage is TRBJ2-5, with TRBD2 identical over 9 bases. V trimming: 4 bases; J trimming: 2 bases; junction bases outside the gene matches: 2. CDR1 and CDR2 from the germline V gene are SQVTM and ANQGSEA. The CDR3 length is 13 residues. The CDR3 spells CSVVAGAQETQYF. The DNA for the CDR3 is TGCAGCGTTGTAGCGGGGGCACAAGAGACCCAGTACTTC. Combining the CDR3 with reference TRBV29-1 and TRBJ2-5 gives the whole variable domain SAVISQKPSRDICQRGTSLTIQCQVDSQVTMMFWYRQQPGQSLTLIATANQGSEATYESGFVIDKFPISRPNLTFSTLTVSNMSPEDSSIYLCSVVAGAQETQYFGPGTRLLVL.

This rearrangement joins TRBV29-1 to TRBJ2-1; TRBD2 is a possible D gene (7 bases). Trimming took off 7 bases at V and 7 bases at J, with 23 bases between the two ends. This CDR3 region has 15 residues. Germline lookup yields CDR1 SQVTM and CDR2 ANQGSEA. The CDR3 loop reads CSARGWQGLTNEQFF. For the CDR3, the DNA is TGCAGCGCCAGGGGATGGCAGGGACTAACAAATGAGCAGTTCTTC.

This clonotype has more than one count but fewer than ten. This sequence joins TRBV4-3 and TRBJ1-2; unclear D gene. The CDR3 consists of 13 residues. Trimming cost V 0 bases and J 8 bases, with 10 bases left between them. CDR1 is LGHNA and CDR2 is YSLEER in the germline V gene. The CDR3 nucleotides are TGCGCCAGCAGCCAAGAGGCGGGAAGCGGCTACACCTTC. It translates to CASSQEAGSGYTF.

This chain uses TRBV7-9 with TRBJ2-3; the D gene is possibly TRBD1 (6 bases). Germline CDR1 SEHNR, CDR2 FQNEAQ (reference sequence). The CDR3 is 16 residues long. The V end was cut by 2 bases, the J end by 0 bases, with 12 bases between. The CDR3 DNA is TGTGCCAGCAGCTTATTTGGACAGACTAGCACAGATACGCAGTATTTT. It encodes CASSLFGQTSTDTQYF. Complete variable domain (other parts from reference TRBV7-9 and TRBJ2-3): DTGVSQNPRHKITKRGQNVTFRCDPISEHNRLYWYRQTLGQGPEFLTYFQNEAQLEKSRLLSDRFSAERPKGSFSTLEIQRTEQGDSAMYLCASSLFGQTSTDTQYFGPGTRLTVL.

The chain combines TRBV12-3 or TRBV12-4 with TRBJ1-1; D unclear. CDR3 length equals 12 residues. Trimming left V 5 bases short and J 8 bases short, with 12 bases between. CDR3 DNA sequence: TGTGCCAGCAGTCTCCGGGTTGTGGAAGCTTTCTTT. Its protein product is CASSLRVVEAFF.

This rearrangement joins TRBV18 to TRBJ2-1; D not certain. V lost 4 bases, J lost 9 bases, and 7 bases lay in between. This CDR3 is 11 amino acids long. CDR1 and CDR2 (germline): KGHSH, LQKENI. The CDR3 DNA reads as TGTGCCAGCTCACAGGGTCCTGAGCAGTTCTTC. Its protein product is CASSQGPEQFF.

The chain combines TRBV7-2 with TRBJ1-2; TRBD1 is a possible D gene (6 bases). Between the trimmed V and J ends, which lost 7 bases and 7 bases, there was a span of 22 bases. CDR3 length equals 15 residues. CDR1 SGHTA and CDR2 FQGNSA come from the germline V gene. The CDR3: CASTRPITGYGGYTF. In DNA form, the CDR3 reads TGTGCCAGCACCCGTCCAATTACAGGGTACGGTGGCTACACCTTC.

This chain joins TRBV30 and TRBJ2-3; no clear D. The V gene lost 4 bases and the J gene lost 1 base, with 12 bases spanning the gap. The CDR3 consists of 14 residues. From germline, CDR1 is GTSNPN and CDR2 SVGIG (reference sequence). The CDR3 DNA reads as TGTGCCTGGACCCAGGATTTTGGCACAGATACGCAGTATTTT. It codes for CAWTQDFGTDTQYF.

The table lists this clonotype with a count of one. This sequence joins TRBV20-1 and TRBJ1-5, with a possible D match to TRBD1 (5 bases). The CDR3 runs 14 residues. Trimming stripped 3 bases from V and 3 bases from J, with 12 bases between. CDR1 is DFQATT and CDR2 is SNEGSKA in the germline V gene (reference sequence). The CDR3 protein is CSASFQGFNQPQHF. CDR3 in DNA: TGCAGTGCTAGCTTCCAGGGTTTCAATCAGCCCCAGCATTTT.

The chain employs TRBV5-1 and TRBJ1-6; a weak D match, TRBD1 (5 bases). CDR1 and CDR2 from the germline V gene are SGHRS and YFSETQ. CDR3 size: 17 residues. Trimming pared 4 bases from V and 0 bases from J, leaving 14 bases between. The CDR3, as DNA: TGCGCCAGCAGCGGGGACGGCTTTAGCTCCTATAATTCACCCCTCCACTTT. This codes for CASSGDGFSSYNSPLHF.

This chain uses TRBV15 with TRBJ2-5; D possibly corresponds to TRBD2 (6 bases). Germline V lookup: CDR1 LNHNV, CDR2 YYDKDF (reference sequence). The germline V and J ends were trimmed by 3 bases and 10 bases, with 27 bases remaining between them. The CDR3 consists of 17 residues. This CDR3 reads CATSSKGPQGPGEGQYF. The CDR3 DNA reads TGTGCCACCAGCAGCAAGGGTCCGCAGGGCCCGGGAGAGGGCCAGTACTTC.